The present entry profiles one T cell receptor (beta chain) with its context. Germline-derived CDR1 and CDR2 are SGHRS and YFSETQ. CDR3 size: 18 residues. Trimming left V 2 bases short and J 1 base short, with 21 bases between. The table came from immunoSEQ multiplex PCR; TCRdb's copy has only in-frame clones and leaves some out. The repertoire holds 85,000 to 130,000 clones, with 85% to 95% as singletons. This record belongs to a study of T cell changes during pregnancy in multiple sclerosis. The chain uses TRBV5-1 and TRBJ2-5; D is unresolved. The specimen comprised peripheral blood, sampled in the second trimester of pregnancy. This TCR was sampled from a female donor with multiple sclerosis, enrolled in a pregnancy study. The CDR3 DNA reads as TGCGCCAGCAGCTTTTTCCCCAGTGGCAGAACCATCCAAGAGACCCAGTACTTC. This gives the protein CASSFFPSGRTIQETQYF.